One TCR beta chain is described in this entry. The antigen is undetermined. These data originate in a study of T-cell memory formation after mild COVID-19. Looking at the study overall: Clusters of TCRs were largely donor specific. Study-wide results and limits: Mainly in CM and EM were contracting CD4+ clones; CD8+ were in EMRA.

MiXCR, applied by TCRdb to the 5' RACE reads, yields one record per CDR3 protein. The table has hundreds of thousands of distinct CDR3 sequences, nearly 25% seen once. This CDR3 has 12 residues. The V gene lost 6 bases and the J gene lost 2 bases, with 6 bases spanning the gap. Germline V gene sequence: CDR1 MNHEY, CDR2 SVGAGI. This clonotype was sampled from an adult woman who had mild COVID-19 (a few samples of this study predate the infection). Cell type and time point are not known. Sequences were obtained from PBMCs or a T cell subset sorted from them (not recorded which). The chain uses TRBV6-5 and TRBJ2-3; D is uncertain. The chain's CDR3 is CASRDDTDTQYF. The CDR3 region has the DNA TGTGCCAGCAGGGACGACACAGATACGCAGTATTTT.